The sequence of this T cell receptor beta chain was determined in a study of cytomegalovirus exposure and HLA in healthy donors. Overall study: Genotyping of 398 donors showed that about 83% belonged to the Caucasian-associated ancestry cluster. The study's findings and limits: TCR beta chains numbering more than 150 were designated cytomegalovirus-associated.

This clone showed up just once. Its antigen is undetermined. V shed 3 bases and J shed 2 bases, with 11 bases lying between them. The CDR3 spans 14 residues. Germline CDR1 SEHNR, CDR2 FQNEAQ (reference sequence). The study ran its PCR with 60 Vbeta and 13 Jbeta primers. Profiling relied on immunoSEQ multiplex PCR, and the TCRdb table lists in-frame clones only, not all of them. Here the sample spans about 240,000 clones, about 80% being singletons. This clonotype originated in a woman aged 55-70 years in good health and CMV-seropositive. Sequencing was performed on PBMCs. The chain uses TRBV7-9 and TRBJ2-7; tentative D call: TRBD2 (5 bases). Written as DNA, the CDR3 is TGTGCCAGCAGCTTCGGGGTCAGAACCTACGAGCAGTACTTC. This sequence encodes CASSFGVRTYEQYF. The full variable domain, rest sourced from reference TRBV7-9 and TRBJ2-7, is DTGVSQNPRHKITKRGQNVTFRCDPISEHNRLYWYRQTLGQGPEFLTYFQNEAQLEKSRLLSDRFSAERPKGSFSTLEIQRTEQGDSAMYLCASSFGVRTYEQYFGPGTRLTVT.